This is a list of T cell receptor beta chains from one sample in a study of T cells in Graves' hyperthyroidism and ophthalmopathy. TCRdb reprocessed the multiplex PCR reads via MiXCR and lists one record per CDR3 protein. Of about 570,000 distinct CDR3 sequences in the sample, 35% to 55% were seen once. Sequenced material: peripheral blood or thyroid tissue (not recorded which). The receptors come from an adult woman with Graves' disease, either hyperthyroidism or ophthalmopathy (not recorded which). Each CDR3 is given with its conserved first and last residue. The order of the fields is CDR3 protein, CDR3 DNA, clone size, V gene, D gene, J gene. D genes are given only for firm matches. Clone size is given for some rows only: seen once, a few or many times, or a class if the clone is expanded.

CDR3 protein: CASTKFGQYHGETQYF
CDR3 DNA: TGTGCCAGCACTAAGTTCGGACAGTATCATGGGGAGACCCAGTACTTC
clone size: many
V gene: TRBV5-6
D gene: -
J gene: TRBJ2-5

CDR3 protein: CSARDPEGNEQYF
CDR3 DNA: TGCAGTGCTAGAGATCCGGAGGGAAACGAGCAGTACTTC
clone size: -
V gene: TRBV20-1
D gene: -
J gene: TRBJ2-7

CDR3 protein: CASSPYEGVYYGYTF
CDR3 DNA: TGTGCCAGCAGCCCGTATGAGGGGGTATACTATGGCTACACCTTC
clone size: many
V gene: TRBV3-1
D gene: -
J gene: TRBJ1-2

CDR3 protein: CASSLALTF
CDR3 DNA: TGTGCCAGCAGCTTAGCCTTGACTTTC
clone size: few
V gene: TRBV7-3
D gene: -
J gene: TRBJ2-6

CDR3 protein: CSVAQLASHEQYF
CDR3 DNA: TGCAGCGTTGCCCAGTTAGCCTCTCACGAGCAGTACTTC
clone size: few
V gene: TRBV29-1
D gene: -
J gene: TRBJ2-7

CDR3 protein: CASSLAGGHPRQEKLFF
CDR3 DNA: TGTGCCAGCAGCTTGGCCGGAGGGCACCCACGACAGGAAAAACTGTTTTTT
clone size: -
V gene: TRBV5-1
D gene: -
J gene: TRBJ1-4

CDR3 protein: CASSAAGTGAGNTIYF
CDR3 DNA: TGTGCCAGCAGTGCGGCCGGGACAGGGGCTGGAAACACCATATATTTT
clone size: -
V gene: TRBV25-1
D gene: TRBD1
J gene: TRBJ1-3

CDR3 protein: CASSDPVSGYGYTF
CDR3 DNA: TGTGCCAGCAGTGATCCCGTGTCGGGGTATGGCTACACCTTC
clone size: -
V gene: TRBV25-1
D gene: -
J gene: TRBJ1-2

CDR3 protein: CASSPDAGHSNEQFF
CDR3 DNA: TGCGCCAGCAGCCCGGACGCGGGACACTCCAATGAGCAGTTCTTC
clone size: -
V gene: TRBV5-1
D gene: -
J gene: TRBJ2-1

CDR3 protein: CACYDATDSGNTIYF
CDR3 DNA: TGTGCCTGCTATGACGCGACAGACTCTGGAAACACCATATATTTT
clone size: -
V gene: TRBV30
D gene: -
J gene: TRBJ1-3

CDR3 protein: CASSPGGQGAAYEQYF
CDR3 DNA: TGCGCCAGCAGCCCCGGCGGACAGGGCGCGGCCTACGAGCAGTACTTC
clone size: once
V gene: TRBV7-2
D gene: TRBD1
J gene: TRBJ2-7

CDR3 protein: CASSQKGGAGSSYEQYF
CDR3 DNA: TGCGCCAGCAGCCAAAAGGGGGGGGCGGGATCGAGCTACGAGCAGTACTTC
clone size: few
V gene: TRBV4-1
D gene: -
J gene: TRBJ2-7

CDR3 protein: CAVRDQGGRETQYF
CDR3 DNA: TGTGCCGTCCGGGACCAGGGTGGCCGGGAGACCCAGTACTTC
clone size: -
V gene: TRBV10-3
D gene: -
J gene: TRBJ2-5

CDR3 protein: CASRPAGQVTYEQYF
CDR3 DNA: TGTGCCAGCAGGCCTGCGGGGCAGGTTACCTACGAGCAGTACTTC
clone size: -
V gene: TRBV7-9
D gene: -
J gene: TRBJ2-7